This record covers a single TCR beta chain. Repertoires were generated with immunoSEQ multiplex PCR, while TCRdb's copy carries only in-frame clones and drops some. The profile covers 75,000 to 95,000 clones, with 85% to 95% appearing a single time and over 0.12% taken by the ten largest. These data originate in a study of T cell changes during pregnancy in multiple sclerosis. The CDR3 length is 20 residues. Germline CDR1 reads LGHNA; CDR2 reads YNFKEQ. Trimming took 6 bases from V and 4 from J; bases not matched to a gene: 14. The source was CD4+ T cells from peripheral blood mononuclear cells, collected after pregnancy. This sequence originates from a female donor with multiple sclerosis, enrolled in a pregnancy study. The chain couples TRBV4-2 to TRBJ2-6, with 14 bases matching TRBD2. For the CDR3, the DNA is TGTGCCAGCAGTTTGGAACGGGGACTAGCGGGAGTTCACGGGGCCAACGTCCTGACTTTC. Encoded protein: CASSLERGLAGVHGANVLTF.